This entry describes one TCR beta chain. The antigen is unknown. The same CDR3 arises from other DNA sequences in this sample as well. The CDR3 length is 14 residues. Trimming removed 3 bases from V and 2 bases from J, with 11 bases in between. Germline CDR1 is MNHEY and CDR2 is SMNVEV (reference sequence). The assay was immunoSEQ multiplex PCR, and TCRdb's table has in-frame clones only and misses some. Of several thousand clones listed, about 62% are singletons. This record belongs to a study of PD-1 blockade in classical Hodgkin lymphoma. Study results and limitations: Baseline diversity resembling that of newly diagnosed patients was seen in complete responders.

The time point was: cycle 4 day 1 (C4D1), after five to seven weeks of nivolumab. The patients all showed relapse after autologous stem cell transplantation, while their brentuximab vedotin exposure varied. Magnetic negative selection isolated CD8+ T cells from thawed PBMCs. This clonotype was sampled from a human donor with classical Hodgkin lymphoma. Here the sequenced sample was CD8+ T cells from blood, taken before the fourth cycle of nivolumab. This chain links TRBV27 with TRBJ2-7, with D tentatively TRBD2 (6 bases). CDR3 sequence: CASSFGGPAYEQYF. CDR3 DNA: TGTGCCAGCAGTTTCGGGGGTCCTGCCTACGAGCAGTACTTC.